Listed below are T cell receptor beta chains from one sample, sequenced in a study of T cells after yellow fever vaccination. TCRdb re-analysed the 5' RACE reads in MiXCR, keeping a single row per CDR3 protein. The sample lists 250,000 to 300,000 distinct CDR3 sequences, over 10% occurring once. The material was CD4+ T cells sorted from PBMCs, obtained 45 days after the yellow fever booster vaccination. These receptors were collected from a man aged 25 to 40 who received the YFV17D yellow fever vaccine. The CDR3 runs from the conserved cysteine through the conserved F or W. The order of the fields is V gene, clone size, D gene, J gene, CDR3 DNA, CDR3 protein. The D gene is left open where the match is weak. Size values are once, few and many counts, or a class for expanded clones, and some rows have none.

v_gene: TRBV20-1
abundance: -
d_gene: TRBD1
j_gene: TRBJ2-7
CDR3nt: TGCAGTGCTAGAAGCCAGGGGGAACCCTACGAGCAGTACTTC
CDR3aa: CSARSQGEPYEQYF

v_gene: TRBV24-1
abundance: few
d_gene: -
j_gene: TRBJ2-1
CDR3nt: TGTGCCACCAGTGATGAGGGCTACAATGAGCAGTTCTTC
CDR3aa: CATSDEGYNEQFF

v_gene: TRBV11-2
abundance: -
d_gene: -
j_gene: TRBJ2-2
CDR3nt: TGTGCCAGCAGCTTAGAAGGGTACACGAACACCGGGGAGCTGTTTTTT
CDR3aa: CASSLEGYTNTGELFF

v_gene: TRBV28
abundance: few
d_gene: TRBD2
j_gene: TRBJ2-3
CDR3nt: TGTGCCAGCAGTTTCACTAGCGGCTCGAACACAGATACGCAGTATTTT
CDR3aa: CASSFTSGSNTDTQYF

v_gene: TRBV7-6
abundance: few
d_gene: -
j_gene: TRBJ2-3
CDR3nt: TGTGCCAGCAGCGTTACGATCAGTACAGATACGCAGTATTTT
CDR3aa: CASSVTISTDTQYF

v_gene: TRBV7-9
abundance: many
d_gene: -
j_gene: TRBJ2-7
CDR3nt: TGTGCCAGCAGGACCGGGAGCTACGAGCAGTACTTC
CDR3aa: CASRTGSYEQYF

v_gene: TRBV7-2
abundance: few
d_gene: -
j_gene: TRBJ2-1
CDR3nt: TGTGCCAGCAGCTTAAGGTTACGGTACAATGAGCAGTTCTTC
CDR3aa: CASSLRLRYNEQFF

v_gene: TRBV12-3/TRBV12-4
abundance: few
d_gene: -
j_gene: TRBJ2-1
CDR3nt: TGTGCCAGCAGTTTAAAGCGTTCCTACAATGAGCAGTTCTTC
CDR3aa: CASSLKRSYNEQFF

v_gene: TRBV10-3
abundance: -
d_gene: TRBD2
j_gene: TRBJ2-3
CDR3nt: TGTGCCATCAGCCCCAGAGCGGGAGAAGGCGATACGCAGTATTTT
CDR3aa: CAISPRAGEGDTQYF

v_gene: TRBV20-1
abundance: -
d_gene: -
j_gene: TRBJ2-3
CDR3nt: TGCAGTGCTAGAGTTGGGGGTGGGGATACGCAGTATTTT
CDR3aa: CSARVGGGDTQYF

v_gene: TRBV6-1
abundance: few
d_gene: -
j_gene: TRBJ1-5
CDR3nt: TGTGCCAGCAGTTCCACAGGGAGGCCCCAGCATTTT
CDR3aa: CASSSTGRPQHF

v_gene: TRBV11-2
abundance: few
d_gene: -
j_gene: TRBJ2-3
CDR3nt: TGTGCCAGCAGCCCGCAAGGGACTAGCACAGATACGCAGTATTTT
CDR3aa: CASSPQGTSTDTQYF

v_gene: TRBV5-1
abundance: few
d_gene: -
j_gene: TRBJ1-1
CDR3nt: TGCGCCAGCAGCTTGGCCCAGGGGCGCGGGACTGAAGCTTTCTTT
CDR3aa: CASSLAQGRGTEAFF

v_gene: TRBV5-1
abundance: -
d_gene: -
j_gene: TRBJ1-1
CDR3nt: TGCGCCAGCACCGAGGGTGGGGGAATGAACACTGAAGCTTTCTTT
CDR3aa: CASTEGGGMNTEAFF

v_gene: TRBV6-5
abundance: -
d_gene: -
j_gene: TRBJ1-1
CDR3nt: TGTGCCAGCAGTTACTCGGGGTGGATGAACACTGAAGCTTTCTTT
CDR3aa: CASSYSGWMNTEAFF

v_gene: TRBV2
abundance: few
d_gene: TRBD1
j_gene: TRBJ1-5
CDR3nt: TGTGCCAGCAGCGGACAGGGGGCGGGTCAGCCCCAGCATTTT
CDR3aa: CASSGQGAGQPQHF